The entry that follows covers one T cell receptor (beta chain) sequence. The target antigen is unknown. The germline gene is not matched at one end of the junction; a read error may be the cause. TCRdb's table, derived via immunoSEQ multiplex PCR, lists solely in-frame clones and lacks some. Found here are 55,000 to 70,000 clones, 75% to 90% of them singletons; the top ten hold 4.7%. This specimen comes from a study of early stage breast cancer tumors. Study at large: About 70% of the 16 invasive tumors were ER+, PR+ and HER2-.

Study findings and constraints: Most shared enriched TCRB sequences were commonly generated ones.

Germline assignment: CDR1 SSHAT and CDR2 FNYEAQ (reference sequence). CDR3 size: 15 residues. Sequencing was performed on blood. The TCR originated in a person in their 40s with breast cancer. The V gene is TRBV7-7, the J gene TRBJ2-2; no clear D. DNA for the CDR3: TGTGCTAGCAGCCAATCTGGGGTTGCGACCGGGGAGCTGTTTTTT. Translated, it gives CASSQSGVATGELFF.